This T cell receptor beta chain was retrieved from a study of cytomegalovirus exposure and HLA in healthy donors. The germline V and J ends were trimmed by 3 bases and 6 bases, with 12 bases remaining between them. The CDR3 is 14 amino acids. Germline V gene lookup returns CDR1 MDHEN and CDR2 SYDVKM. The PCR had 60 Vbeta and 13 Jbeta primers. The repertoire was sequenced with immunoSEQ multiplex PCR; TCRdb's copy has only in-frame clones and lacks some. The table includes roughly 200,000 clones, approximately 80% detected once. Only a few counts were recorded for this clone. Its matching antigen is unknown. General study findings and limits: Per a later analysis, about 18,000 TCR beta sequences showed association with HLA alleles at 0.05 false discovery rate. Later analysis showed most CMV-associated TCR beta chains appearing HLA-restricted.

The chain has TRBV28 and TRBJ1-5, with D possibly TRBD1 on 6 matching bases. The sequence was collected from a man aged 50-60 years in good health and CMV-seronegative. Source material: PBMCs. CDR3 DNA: TGTGCCAGCAGTTTCCGGGGGGCAGGTCAGCCCCAGCATTTT. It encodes CASSFRGAGQPQHF.